Following are 22 T cell receptor beta chains from one sample sequenced in a study of T-cell memory formation after mild COVID-19. TCRdb analysed the 5' RACE reads with MiXCR anew, one entry per CDR3 protein. Of tens of thousands of distinct CDR3 sequences in the sample, roughly 7% were seen once. Sequencing used PBMCs or a T cell subset sorted from them (not recorded which). These TCRs come from an adult woman who had mild COVID-19 (a few samples of this study predate the infection). Cell type and time point are not known.

This clonotype was seen at least ten times. This chain joins TRBV6-5 and TRBJ1-5; D uncertain. V was pared by 0 bases and J by 9 bases, with 18 bases between. Germline CDR1 MNHEY, CDR2 SVGAGI. This CDR3 contains 16 residues. CDR3 sequence reads: CASSYSPVANGPPQHF. The CDR3 DNA is TGTGCCAGCAGTTACTCACCGGTCGCTAACGGGCCGCCCCAGCATTTT.

Ten or more counts support this clonotype. This sequence joins TRBV20-1 and TRBJ1-5; 7 bases map to TRBD1. V trimming: 5 bases; J trimming: 4 bases; junction bases outside the gene matches: 11. This CDR3 has 15 residues. The V gene's germline CDR1 is DFQATT and CDR2 SNEGSKA (reference sequence). CDR3 sequence reads: CSALREGAANQPQHF. CDR3 nucleotides: TGCAGTGCTCTAAGGGAGGGGGCAGCGAATCAGCCCCAGCATTTT.

This clonotype was seen ten or more times. The rearrangement uses TRBV20-1 and TRBJ1-1; 8 bases agree with TRBD1. The CDR3 is 13 amino acids. Trimming at V came to 2 bases and at J to 3 bases, leaving 2 bases not matched to a gene. CDR1 is DFQATT and CDR2 is SNEGSKA in the germline V gene (reference sequence). CDR3 DNA: TGCAGTGCTAGATCGGACAGGGACACTGAAGCTTTCTTT. Translation gives CSARSDRDTEAFF.

This clonotype has a count of ten or more. The chain recombines TRBV10-3 with TRBJ2-1; 13 bases align to TRBD2. Germline trimming cut 2 bases from V and 11 bases from J; bases unmatched to any gene: 9. From germline, CDR1 is ENHRY and CDR2 SYGVKD. CDR3 length: 16 residues. Here the CDR3 reads CAISEPRGLAGAKQFF. For the CDR3, the DNA is TGTGCCATCAGTGAGCCCCGCGGACTAGCGGGAGCGAAGCAGTTCTTC.

This clonotype has ten or more counts. The chain is built from TRBV29-1 and TRBJ1-1; no firm D call. The V and J ends lost 4 bases and 3 bases respectively, with 9 bases between them. CDR3 size: 12 residues. Germline V CDR1 and CDR2: SQVTM, ANQGSEA. CDR3 nucleotide sequence: TGCAGCGTTGTTCGCAGTGACACTGAAGCTTTCTTT. Its protein product is CSVVRSDTEAFF.

This clonotype was seen many times. V usage is TRBV30 and J usage is TRBJ1-2; TRBD1 might be the D (5 bases). CDR3 size: 13 residues. V lost 6 bases, J lost 9 bases, and 20 bases lay in between. Per the germline V gene, CDR1 is GTSNPN and CDR2 is SVGIG (reference sequence). The CDR3 here is CACPTRDPTRYTF. The CDR3 DNA sequence: TGTGCCTGTCCAACCCGGGACCCCACGCGCTACACCTTC.

There are many counts of this clonotype. This chain connects TRBV4-3 to TRBJ2-7; D unresolved. Germline CDR1 and CDR2: LGHNA and YSLEER. The CDR3 contains 14 residues. V lost 2 bases and J lost 0, with 8 bases in between. Here the CDR3 DNA reads TGCGCCAGCAGCCAAAGGAGAGACTCCTACGAGCAGTACTTC. Translated, it gives CASSQRRDSYEQYF.

The sample holds many counts of this clonotype. Here the CDR3 reads CASAPRDTQYF. The CDR3 nucleotides are TGTGCCAGCGCTCCGAGGGATACGCAGTATTTT. The chain joins TRBV2 to TRBJ2-3; D gene unclear. CDR1 and CDR2 (germline): SNHLY, FYNNEI. V shed 8 bases and J shed 6 bases, with 9 bases lying between them. There are 11 residues in the CDR3. Full variable domain (remainder filled in from reference TRBV2 and TRBJ2-3): EPEVTQTPSHQVTQMGQEVILRCVPISNHLYFYWYRQILGQKVEFLVSFYNNEISEKSEIFDDQFSVERPDGSNFTLKIRSTKLEDSAMYFCASAPRDTQYFGPGTRLTVL.

V and J are TRBV20-1 and TRBJ1-5; TRBD1 agrees at 10 bases. This CDR3 has 16 residues. Germline trimming cut 2 bases from V and 5 bases from J; bases unmatched to any gene: 9. Germline values: CDR1 DFQATT, CDR2 SNEGSKA (reference sequence). CDR3 nucleotide sequence: TGCAGTGCTAGATATTTGGGACAGGGGAGAGATCAGCCCCAGCATTTT. This translates into CSARYLGQGRDQPQHF.

In this sample, this clonotype turned up many times. This chain uses TRBV12-3 or TRBV12-4 with TRBJ2-1; 9 nucleotides agree with TRBD2. J was trimmed by 8 bases and V by 5 bases; bases with no gene match: 10. This CDR3 has 15 residues. The CDR3 nucleotides are TGTGCCAGCAGTCCTAGCGGGAACCTCCGGGATGAGCAGTTCTTC. Protein sequence: CASSPSGNLRDEQFF.

This clonotype was picked up many times. The chain uses TRBV30 and TRBJ1-2, with D perhaps matching TRBD1 (6 bases). Trimming pared 4 bases from V and 8 bases from J, leaving 20 bases between. This CDR3 contains 14 residues. Germline V CDR1 and CDR2: GTSNPN, SVGIG (reference sequence). The CDR3 here is CAWTPRTAGYGYTF. Here the CDR3 DNA reads TGTGCCTGGACCCCAAGGACAGCCGGGTACGGCTACACCTTC.

There are many counts of this clonotype. This chain joins TRBV5-1 and TRBJ2-7; 7 nucleotides match TRBD2. The CDR3 is made up of 14 amino acids. Germline CDR1 and CDR2: SGHRS and YFSETQ. J gave up 5 bases and V 4 bases, and 9 bases lay outside the gene matches. CDR3 residues: CASSRDAGVNEQYF. The CDR3 DNA sequence: TGCGCCAGCAGCCGGGACGCGGGAGTAAACGAGCAGTACTTC.

This clonotype was seen repeatedly, ten times or more. The chain combines TRBV6-5 with TRBJ1-2; D uncertain. CDR1 MNHEY and CDR2 SVGAGI come from the germline V gene. The V gene lost 6 bases and the J gene lost 4 bases, with 18 bases spanning the gap. The CDR3 totals 15 residues. CDR3 region: CASSPDGWNFYGYTF. CDR3 DNA sequence: TGTGCCAGCAGCCCCGATGGGTGGAACTTCTATGGCTACACCTTC.

In its sample, this clonotype was seen many times. The chain uses TRBV6-2 or TRBV6-3 and TRBJ2-2; 7 nucleotides match TRBD2. Germline trimming cut 2 bases from V and 4 bases from J; bases unmatched to any gene: 4. This CDR3 has 15 residues. CDR1 and CDR2 from the germline V gene are MNHEY and SVGEGT. CDR3 in DNA: TGTGCCAGCAGTTACGCGGGAGCCCGCACCGGGGAGCTGTTTTTT. Amino acids: CASSYAGARTGELFF.

This clonotype was recorded many times. The CDR3 coding sequence is TGTGCCAGCAGCACGGGACAGGGGGACGGCTACACCTTC. Protein product: CASSTGQGDGYTF. The V and J genes are TRBV9 and TRBJ1-2; 11 bases fit TRBD1. The CDR3 totals 13 residues. Per germline, CDR1 SGDLS and CDR2 YYNGEE. J lost 8 bases, V lost 4 bases, and 4 bases had no gene match.

The sample holds many counts of this clonotype. The chain carries TRBV6-5 and TRBJ2-3; D not resolved. Germline CDR1 and CDR2: MNHEY and SVGAGI. The CDR3 spans 11 residues. The V end was cut by 6 bases, the J end by 6 bases, with 7 bases between. The CDR3 region is CASRNGDTQYF. The DNA of the CDR3 is TGTGCCAGCAGAAACGGGGATACGCAGTATTTT.

This clonotype was seen many times. The V call is TRBV6-5, the J call TRBJ2-7, with 9 bases identical to TRBD2. The CDR3 sequence is 15 residues long. Germline V gene data show CDR1 as MNHEY and CDR2 as SVGAGI. The J segment lost 7 bases and the V segment lost 8 bases, leaving 15 bases of the junction unmatched. The CDR3 sequence: CASGILAGSMREQYF. Here the CDR3 DNA reads TGTGCCAGCGGAATTCTAGCGGGATCTATGCGGGAGCAGTACTTC.

Many counts were recorded for this clonotype. The rearrangement links TRBV12-3 or TRBV12-4 to TRBJ1-1, with a possible D match to TRBD1 (5 bases). CDR3 size: 11 residues. V lost 6 bases, J lost 4 bases, and 6 bases lay in between. Written as DNA, the CDR3 is TGTGCCAGCAGGGGGACCACTGAAGCTTTCTTT. Protein sequence: CASRGTTEAFF.

The table lists this clonotype with many counts. V usage is TRBV24-1 and J usage is TRBJ1-1, with D unresolved. Germline-derived CDR1 and CDR2 are KGHDR and SFDVKD. Trimming removed 7 bases at V and 1 base at J, with 9 bases between. CDR3 length: 13 residues. The CDR3 DNA reads TGTGCCACCAGCCGGACGGAGAACACTGAAGCTTTCTTT. It is translated as CATSRTENTEAFF.

A few counts support this clonotype. The chain carries TRBV25-1 and TRBJ2-7, with D hard to call. Germline CDR1 reads MGHDK; CDR2 reads SYGVNS. V gave up 4 bases and J gave up 0 bases, with 4 bases separating them. The CDR3 totals 12 residues. Here the CDR3 DNA reads TGTGCCAGCAGTGCCAGCTCCTACGAGCAGTACTTC. This codes for CASSASSYEQYF.

The table lists this clonotype with many counts. This sequence joins TRBV5-1 and TRBJ2-2; 12 bases are shared with TRBD2. CDR3 size: 15 residues. With V trimmed by 9 bases and J by 7 bases, 10 bases remained unmatched. Germline V gene lookup returns CDR1 SGHRS and CDR2 YFSETQ. The CDR3 region is CATSSGGAADGELFF. The CDR3 bases are TGCGCCACCTCTAGCGGGGGGGCCGCGGACGGGGAGCTGTTTTTT.

This clonotype was observed many times. The rearrangement links TRBV7-8 to TRBJ2-7; D is uncertain. Germline V gene lookup returns CDR1 SGHVS and CDR2 FQNEAQ. V gave up 0 bases and J gave up 0 bases, with 12 bases separating them. The CDR3 totals 16 residues. CDR3 DNA sequence: TGTGCCAGCAGCTTAGCGCCCGAACCTAGCTCCTACGAGCAGTACTTC. Protein product: CASSLAPEPSSYEQYF.